The clone carrying this TCR beta chain was counted only a few times. The antigen is not known. The junction and the germline gene differ at one end; a read error may be behind it. The data are from a study of beta chain features in type 1 diabetes. The overall study: The patients were much like the healthy donors in age, gender and cell yields. Findings and caveats of the study: Among all four CD4+ subsets, Type 1 diabetes patients had TCRB CDR3s that were moderately but significantly shorter. PCR might favor shorter templates, equally in patients and controls.

CD45RO/CCR7/CD25/CD127/CD95/CD27 separated CD4+ naive, central memory, regulatory and stem cell-like memory cells by sorting. The CDR3 is 11 amino acids. Germline CDR1 and CDR2: SQVTM and ANQGSEA. Expressed TCRB transcripts were sequenced because the isolated RNA had all been reverse transcribed beforehand. Clones were read by immunoSEQ multiplex PCR, and TCRdb kept only the in-frame ones, dropping some. Here the sample spans around 650,000 clones, roughly an eighth being singletons. This TCR was recovered from a man younger than 40 with type 1 diabetes. This chain links TRBV29-1 with TRBJ2-1; D assignment may be TRBD1 or TRBD2 (5 bases each). Sequenced material: naive CD4+ T cells from blood. CDR3 residues: CSPRAGWFVVF. CDR3 in DNA: TGCAGCCCGAGGGCAGGGTGGTTCGTTGTCTTC.